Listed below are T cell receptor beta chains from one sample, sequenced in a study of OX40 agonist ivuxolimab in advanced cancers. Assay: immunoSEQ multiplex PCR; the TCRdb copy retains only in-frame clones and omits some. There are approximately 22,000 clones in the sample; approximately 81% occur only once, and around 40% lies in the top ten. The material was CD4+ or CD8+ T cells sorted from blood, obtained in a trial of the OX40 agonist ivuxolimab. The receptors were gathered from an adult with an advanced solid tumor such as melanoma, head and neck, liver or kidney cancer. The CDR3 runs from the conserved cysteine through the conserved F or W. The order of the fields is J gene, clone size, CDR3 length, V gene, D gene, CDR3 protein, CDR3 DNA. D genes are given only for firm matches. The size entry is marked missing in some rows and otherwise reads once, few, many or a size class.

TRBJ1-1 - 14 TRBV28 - CASSQPRGAAEAFF TGTGCCAGCAGTCAGCCCAGAGGGGCGGCTGAAGCTTTCTTT
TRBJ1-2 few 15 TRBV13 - CASSEEYGTDYGYTF TGTGCCAGCAGCGAAGAATACGGGACGGACTATGGCTACACCTTC
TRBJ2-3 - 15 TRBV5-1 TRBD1 CASSLGGTGADTQYF TGCGCCAGCAGCTTGGGTGGGACAGGGGCAGATACGCAGTATTTT
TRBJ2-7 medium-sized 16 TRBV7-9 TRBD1 CASSFRGTGGSDEQYF TGTGCCAGCAGCTTTAGGGGGACAGGGGGCTCCGACGAGCAGTACTTC
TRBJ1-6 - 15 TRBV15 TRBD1 CATSGGQGYDSPLHF TGTGCCACCAGCGGGGGACAGGGGTACGATTCACCCCTCCACTTT
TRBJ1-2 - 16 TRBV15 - CATGQPGAGVNYGYTF TGTGCCACCGGCCAACCCGGGGCAGGCGTTAACTATGGCTACACCTTC
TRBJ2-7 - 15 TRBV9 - CASSAQPTGTYEQYF TGTGCCAGCAGCGCGCAACCGACAGGAACCTACGAGCAGTACTTC
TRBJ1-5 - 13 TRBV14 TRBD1 CASSQATGRPQHF TGTGCCAGCAGCCAAGCGACAGGGAGGCCCCAGCATTTT
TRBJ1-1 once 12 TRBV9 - CASSGGDTEAFF TGTGCCAGCAGCGGGGGTGACACTGAAGCTTTCTTT
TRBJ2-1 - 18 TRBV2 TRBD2 CASSEALGRGGSYNEQFF TGTGCCAGCAGTGAAGCGCTCGGGCGGGGGGGCTCCTACAATGAGCAGTTCTTC
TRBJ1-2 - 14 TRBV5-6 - CASHKREPYYGYTF TGTGCCAGTCATAAGCGGGAACCCTACTATGGCTACACCTTC
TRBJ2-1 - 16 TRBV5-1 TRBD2 CASSLESGGFMNEQFF TGCGCCAGCAGCTTGGAAAGCGGGGGCTTTATGAATGAGCAGTTCTTC
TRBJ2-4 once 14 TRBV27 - CASSFTAAKNIQYF TGTGCCAGCAGTTTTACCGCGGCCAAAAACATTCAGTACTTC
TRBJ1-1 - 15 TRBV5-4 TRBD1 CASSVGQVIHTEAFF TGTGCCAGCAGCGTGGGACAGGTGATTCACACTGAAGCTTTCTTT
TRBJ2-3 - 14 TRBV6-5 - CASSEGWETDTQYF TGTGCCAGCAGTGAAGGCTGGGAAACAGATACGCAGTATTTT
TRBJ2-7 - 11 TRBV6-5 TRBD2 CASQRGYEQYF TGTGCCTCCCAGCGGGGGTACGAGCAGTACTTC
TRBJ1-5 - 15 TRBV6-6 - CASTYVGGVNQPQHF TGTGCCAGCACCTACGTAGGGGGGGTGAATCAGCCCCAGCATTTT
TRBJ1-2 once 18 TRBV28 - CASTSGGSMSVEGYGYTF TGTGCCAGCACCTCGGGAGGGTCAATGAGTGTGGAGGGTTATGGCTACACCTTC
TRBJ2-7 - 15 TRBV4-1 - CASSQGDLRSYEQYF TGCGCCAGCAGCCAAGGGGACCTCCGGAGCTACGAGCAGTACTTC
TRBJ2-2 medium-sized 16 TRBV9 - CASSVSGTSNTGELFF TGTGCCAGCAGCGTATCCGGGACATCGAACACCGGGGAGCTGTTTTTT
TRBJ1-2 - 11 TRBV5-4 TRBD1 CASRTGQANTF TGTGCCAGCAGGACAGGACAGGCGAACACCTTC
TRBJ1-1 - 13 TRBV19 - CASALTGNTEAFF TGTGCCAGTGCCTTGACAGGGAACACTGAAGCTTTCTTT
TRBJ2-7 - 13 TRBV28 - CASTGAASYEQYF TGTGCCAGCACGGGGGCAGCCTCCTACGAGCAGTACTTC
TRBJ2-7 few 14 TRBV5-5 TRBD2 CASSLTSGGYEQYF TGTGCCAGCAGCTTGACTAGCGGGGGCTACGAGCAGTACTTC
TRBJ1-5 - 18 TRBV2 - CASSETLSPWGSNQPQHF TGTGCCAGCAGTGAAACGTTATCACCATGGGGTAGCAATCAGCCCCAGCATTTT
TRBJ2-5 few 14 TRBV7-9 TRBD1 CASSFEQGWETQYF TGTGCCAGCAGCTTTGAACAGGGGTGGGAGACCCAGTACTTC
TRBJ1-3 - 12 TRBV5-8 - CASSFIGNTIYF TGTGCCAGCAGCTTCATTGGAAACACCATATATTTT
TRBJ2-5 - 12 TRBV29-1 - CSVNSWQETQYF TGCAGCGTTAATAGTTGGCAAGAGACCCAGTACTTC
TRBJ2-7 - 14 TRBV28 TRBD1 CASSRDRVTYEQYF TGTGCCAGCAGCCGGGACAGGGTAACCTACGAGCAGTACTTC
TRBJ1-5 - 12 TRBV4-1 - CASSVGNQPQHF TGCGCCAGCAGCGTCGGCAATCAGCCCCAGCATTTT
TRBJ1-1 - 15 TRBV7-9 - CASSLGAGRNTEAFF TGTGCCAGCAGCTTAGGGGCAGGGCGAAACACTGAAGCTTTCTTT
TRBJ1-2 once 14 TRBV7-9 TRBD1 CASSSRDRGTGYTF TGTGCCAGCAGCAGCCGGGACAGGGGCACTGGCTACACCTTC
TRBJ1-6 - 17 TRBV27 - CASSLVPSWQGNSPLHF TGTGCCAGCAGTTTGGTCCCAAGTTGGCAGGGCAATTCACCCCTCCACTTT
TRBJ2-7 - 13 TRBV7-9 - CASSPPTGYEQYF TGTGCCAGCAGCCCCCCGACAGGATACGAGCAGTACTTC
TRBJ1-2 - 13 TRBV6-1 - CASREQMNYGYTF TGTGCCAGCAGAGAGCAGATGAACTATGGCTACACCTTC
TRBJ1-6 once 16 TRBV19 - CASSMGSGMNNSPLHF TGTGCCAGTAGTATGGGCTCAGGGATGAATAATTCACCCCTCCACTTT
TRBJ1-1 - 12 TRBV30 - CAWGHLLTEAFF TGTGCCTGGGGTCACTTACTAACCGAAGCTTTCTTT
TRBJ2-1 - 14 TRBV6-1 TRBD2 CASSLAGSYNEQFF TGTGCCAGCAGTCTAGCGGGGTCCTACAATGAGCAGTTCTTC
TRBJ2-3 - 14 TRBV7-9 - CAGDYGGVSDTQYF TGTGCCGGTGACTATGGGGGCGTCTCAGATACGCAGTATTTT
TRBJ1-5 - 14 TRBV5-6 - CASSLGVRGEPQHF TGTGCCAGCAGCTTGGGGGTAAGAGGCGAGCCCCAGCATTTT
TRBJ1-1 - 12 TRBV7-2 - CASSRGAGEAFF TGTGCCAGCAGCCGGGGGGCCGGTGAAGCTTTCTTT
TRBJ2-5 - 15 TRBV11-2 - CASSLGRGREETQYF TGTGCCAGCAGCTTAGGCAGGGGTCGCGAAGAGACCCAGTACTTC
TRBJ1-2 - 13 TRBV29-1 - CSVGGSWGYGYTF TGCAGCGTTGGGGGGTCATGGGGCTATGGCTACACCTTC
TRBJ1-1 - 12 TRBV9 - CASSVARIGAFF TGTGCCAGCAGCGTAGCAAGGATAGGAGCTTTCTTT
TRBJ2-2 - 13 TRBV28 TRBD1 CASSPDRGLELFF TGTGCCAGCAGTCCGGACAGGGGACTGGAGCTGTTTTTT
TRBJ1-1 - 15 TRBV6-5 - CASSYGRGVNTEAFF TGTGCCAGCAGTTATGGCCGGGGGGTGAACACTGAAGCTTTCTTT
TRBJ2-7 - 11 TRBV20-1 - CSATLAYEQYF TGCAGTGCTACCCTAGCCTACGAGCAGTACTTC
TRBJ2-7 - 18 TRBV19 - CATTNGVSPRHQTYEQYF TGTGCCACCACAAATGGAGTTAGCCCACGCCACCAGACCTACGAGCAGTACTTC
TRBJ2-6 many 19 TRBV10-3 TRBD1 CAISEIGTGGPSGANVLTF TGTGCCATCAGTGAGATCGGGACAGGGGGCCCCTCTGGGGCCAACGTCCTGACTTTC
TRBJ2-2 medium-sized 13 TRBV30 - CAWITANTGELFF TGTGCCTGGATTACGGCAAACACCGGGGAGCTGTTTTTT
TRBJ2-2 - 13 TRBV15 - CATERRNTGELFF TGTGCCACCGAACGGAGAAACACCGGGGAGCTGTTTTTT